The text below deals with one TCR beta chain. The data originate from a study of blood T cell repertoires in COVID-19. Looked up from germline, CDR1 is MNHNS and CDR2 is SASEGT. The V end was cut by 3 bases, the J end by 1 base, with 4 bases between. The CDR3 contains 13 residues. In the original processing: Nucleated cell counts were estimated from reference gene primer amplification. Data came from immunoSEQ multiplex PCR; TCRdb stores just in-frame clones and leaves some out. That table supplies the V and J calls and clone size; D and trimming were determined from the DNA. The data contain about 68,000 clones, 79% of them seen just once; the ten biggest clones take up approximately 6%.

V is TRBV6-1 and J is TRBJ2-1; D is unresolved. The sequence was obtained from a woman aged 60-75 years with acute or convalescent COVID-19. Sequenced: peripheral blood. The CDR3 DNA follows: TGTGCCAGCAGTGACGGGTCCTACAATGAGCAGTTCTTC. It translates to CASSDGSYNEQFF.